These 28 T cell receptor beta chains originate from one sample sequenced in a study of cytomegalovirus exposure and HLA in healthy donors. Assay: immunoSEQ multiplex PCR; the TCRdb copy retains only in-frame clones and omits some. This sample carries 95,000 to 150,000 clones, 90% to 96% of them seen once, and the ten largest clones take 1.5% to 2%. Input material: PBMCs. The receptors stem from a young man in good health and CMV-seronegative.

The chain recombines TRBV18 with TRBJ2-5, with 8 nucleotides matching TRBD2. From germline, CDR1 is KGHSH and CDR2 LQKENI. This CDR3 contains 16 residues. The ends lost 2 bases at V and 0 bases at J; junction bases unmatched: 5. In nucleotides, the CDR3 is TGTGCCAGCTCACCATCAGCGGGAGACGACCAAGAGACCCAGTACTTC. Translated, it gives CASSPSAGDDQETQYF.

The V and J genes are TRBV11-2 and TRBJ1-2, with a possible D match to TRBD1 (5 bases). Germline values: CDR1 SGHAT, CDR2 FQNNGV. With 5 bases removed from V and 4 bases from J, the gap between germline ends came to 14 bases. CDR3 length: 14 residues. CDR3 DNA: TGTGCCAGCAGCCTCGAATCGGGGGTCTATGGCTACACCTTC. Translated, it gives CASSLESGVYGYTF.

This sequence joins TRBV29-1 and TRBJ2-1; TRBD2 matches at 12 bases. Losses at the gene ends were 4 bases for V and 9 bases for J; bases not matched to a gene: 16. In germline, CDR1 is SQVTM, CDR2 ANQGSEA. This CDR3 is built from 17 residues. CDR3 in amino acids: CSVGLSVLAGGFGEQFF. In DNA form, the CDR3 reads TGCAGCGTTGGACTATCGGTACTAGCGGGAGGTTTTGGTGAGCAGTTCTTC.

V usage is TRBV19 and J usage is TRBJ1-1; tentative D call: TRBD1 (6 bases). Looked up from germline, CDR1 is LNHDA and CDR2 is SQIVND (reference sequence). The germline V and J ends were trimmed by 4 bases and 0 bases, with 9 bases remaining between them. The CDR3 spans 14 residues. CDR3 sequence reads: CASSRDTMNTEAFF. DNA of the CDR3: TGTGCCAGTAGTAGGGACACTATGAACACTGAAGCTTTCTTT.

The chain combines TRBV7-9 with TRBJ2-1; 7 bases match TRBD2. This CDR3 has 14 amino acids. With V trimmed by 5 bases and J by 3 bases, 4 bases remained unmatched. Looked up from germline, CDR1 is SEHNR and CDR2 is FQNEAQ (reference sequence). The CDR3 sequence: CASSAGDIYNEQFF. CDR3 nucleotide sequence: TGTGCCAGCAGCGCGGGAGATATCTACAATGAGCAGTTCTTC.

The chain links TRBV28 to TRBJ2-3; 11 nucleotides line up with TRBD2. Germline lookup yields CDR1 MDHEN and CDR2 SYDVKM. This CDR3 is 18 amino acids long. The V gene end was trimmed by 3 bases and the J gene end by 1 base; junction bases not matched to a gene: 9. The CDR3 loop reads CASSFRLAGGSGTDTQYF. The CDR3 DNA reads TGTGCCAGCAGTTTCCGTCTAGCGGGGGGATCTGGCACAGATACGCAGTATTTT.

The chain joins TRBV19 to TRBJ1-2; TRBD1 might be the D (5 bases). The CDR3 totals 14 residues. Germline V gene data show CDR1 as LNHDA and CDR2 as SQIVND (reference sequence). V lost 4 bases and J 2 bases, leaving 11 bases between the germline ends. The CDR3: CASSKDGGNYGYTF. In DNA form, the CDR3 reads TGTGCCAGTAGTAAAGACGGGGGAAACTATGGCTACACCTTC.

The CDR3 DNA follows: TGTGCCAGCAGTTCCTACGGCGGGGGGGGCGAGCAGTACTTC. The encoded protein is CASSSYGGGGEQYF. The chain recombines TRBV27 with TRBJ2-7; 9 nucleotides line up with TRBD2. The germline V gene encodes CDR1 MNHEY and CDR2 SMNVEV (reference sequence). This CDR3 is built from 14 residues. The V segment lost 4 bases and the J segment 6 bases; nucleotides outside the gene matches: 7.

Here the CDR3 reads CASSLGRGAYNEQFF. CDR3 in DNA: TGTGCCAGCAGCTTAGGACGGGGTGCCTACAATGAGCAGTTCTTC. The rearrangement joins TRBV11-3 to TRBJ2-1, with D perhaps TRBD2 (5 bases). The CDR3 covers 15 residues. The V end lost 1 base, the J end lost 2 bases, and 9 bases lay between the germline ends. Germline CDR1 reads SGHNT; CDR2 reads YENEEA.

The CDR3 coding sequence is TGTGCCAGTAGACTGGCGGACAGGGCCGAAAAACTGTTTTTT. Protein product: CASRLADRAEKLFF. This sequence joins TRBV19 and TRBJ1-4; 8 bases are shared with TRBD1. V dropped 6 bases and J dropped 8; count of bases not matched to a gene: 8. The germline V gene has CDR1 LNHDA and CDR2 SQIVND (reference sequence). This CDR3 is 14 amino acids long.

The rearrangement joins TRBV6-6 to TRBJ1-2; D is possibly TRBD1 (5 bases). In germline, CDR1 is MNHNY, CDR2 SVGAGI (reference sequence). Trimming removed 8 bases at V and 0 bases at J, with 13 bases between. The CDR3 totals 14 residues. This CDR3 is CASRLRAANYGYTF. CDR3 sequence (DNA): TGTGCCAGCCGCCTCAGGGCTGCTAACTATGGCTACACCTTC.

CDR3 nucleotides: TGTGCCAGCAGTCGAGGAGGGAGCAATCAGCCCCAGCATTTT. Protein sequence: CASSRGGSNQPQHF. J is TRBJ1-5 and V is TRBV28; D is undetermined. Germline assignment: CDR1 MDHEN and CDR2 SYDVKM. Trimming removed 5 bases from V and 1 base from J, with 9 bases in between. There are 14 residues in the CDR3.

The rearrangement uses TRBV4-2 and TRBJ1-1, with a possible D match to TRBD1 (5 bases). The CDR3 sequence is 17 residues long. The V end lost 1 base, the J end lost 1 base, and 16 bases lay between the germline ends. Germline CDR1 reads LGHNA; CDR2 reads YNFKEQ. CDR3 DNA: TGTGCCAGCAGCCAAGGGGCGGGACGAGGGTCGAACACTGAAGCTTTCTTT. As protein: CASSQGAGRGSNTEAFF.

V and J are TRBV5-4 and TRBJ2-7; D ambiguous. Germline CDR1 is SGHNT and CDR2 is YYREEE (reference sequence). CDR3 length equals 15 residues. V was trimmed by 0 bases and J by 0 bases, leaving 10 bases between them. The CDR3 spells CASSLGGFSSYEQYF. CDR3 in DNA: TGTGCCAGCAGCTTGGGTGGTTTTAGCTCCTACGAGCAGTACTTC. Combining the CDR3 with reference TRBV5-4 and TRBJ2-7 gives the whole variable domain ETGVTQSPTHLIKTRGQQVTLRCSSQSGHNTVSWYQQALGQGPQFIFQYYREEENGRGNFPPRFSGLQFPNYSSELNVNALELDDSALYLCASSLGGFSSYEQYFGPGTRLTVT.

J is TRBJ2-1 and V is TRBV30; 7 nucleotides match TRBD2. The CDR3 length is 14 residues. V trimming: 4 bases; J trimming: 6 bases; junction bases outside the gene matches: 9. Germline V gene data show CDR1 as GTSNPN and CDR2 as SVGIG (reference sequence). CDR3 coding DNA: TGTGCCTGGACGATGTACGGGACTATCAATGAGCAGTTCTTC. Protein sequence: CAWTMYGTINEQFF.

The chain has TRBV19 and TRBJ2-2; D may be TRBD1 (7 bases). The CDR3 runs to 17 residues. Germline assignment: CDR1 LNHDA and CDR2 SQIVND (reference sequence). Trimming left V 7 bases short and J 7 bases short, with 25 bases between. CDR3 in amino acids: CASNPSWGDRFFGELFF. The CDR3 nucleotides read TGTGCCAGTAACCCATCCTGGGGGGACAGATTTTTCGGGGAGCTGTTTTTT.

The rearrangement joins TRBV4-2 to TRBJ2-7; TRBD2 matches 10 bases. CDR1 and CDR2 from the germline V gene are LGHNA and YNFKEQ. The V segment lost 5 bases and the J segment 0 bases; nucleotides outside the gene matches: 7. The length of the CDR3 is 16 residues. The CDR3 nucleotides read TGTGCCAGCAGCAAGGGGCTAGCGGGAGACTCCTACGAGCAGTACTTC. Translating gives CASSKGLAGDSYEQYF.

This rearrangement joins TRBV10-3 to TRBJ2-7; 10 nucleotides agree with TRBD2. The CDR3 spans 15 residues. V dropped 4 bases and J dropped 3; count of bases not matched to a gene: 6. From germline, CDR1 is ENHRY and CDR2 SYGVKD. The CDR3 DNA reads as TGTGCCATCAGTGGCTCTAGCGGGAGTGACTACGAGCAGTACTTC. Encoded protein: CAISGSSGSDYEQYF.

The DNA of the CDR3 is TGTGCCAGCACCCCCTTAGCGGGGGTGGGGTATGGCTACACCTTC. It encodes CASTPLAGVGYGYTF. The chain joins TRBV28 to TRBJ1-2; possible D gene TRBD1, 5 bases. CDR1 is MDHEN, CDR2 SYDVKM, per germline. Trimming removed 7 bases at V and 5 bases at J, with 20 bases between. This CDR3 spans 15 amino acids.

Written as DNA, the CDR3 is TGTGCCAGCAGTGCGAGACTAGGAGAGACCCAGTACTTC. Residues: CASSARLGETQYF. V is TRBV6-4 and J is TRBJ2-5, with D possibly TRBD2 on 6 matching bases. V dropped 4 bases and J dropped 4 bases, with 10 bases sitting between them. Per the germline V gene, CDR1 is MRHNA and CDR2 is SNTAGT. The CDR3 covers 13 residues.

The chain couples TRBV7-3 to TRBJ2-1, with D perhaps matching TRBD2 (5 bases). This CDR3 is built from 14 residues. Germline values: CDR1 SGHTA, CDR2 FQGTGA. V lost 5 bases and J 7 bases, leaving 15 bases between the germline ends. DNA for the CDR3: TGTGCCAGCAGCCCCCTCGGACGGGGAAATGAGCAGTTCTTC. Encoded protein: CASSPLGRGNEQFF.

This clone was seen just once. The genes are TRBV28 and TRBJ1-4, with D perhaps matching TRBD1 (5 bases). V dropped 2 bases and J dropped 8 bases, with 12 bases sitting between them. Germline lookup yields CDR1 MDHEN and CDR2 SYDVKM. CDR3 length equals 14 residues. Written as DNA, the CDR3 is TGTGCCAGCAGTTTAGGGGGGATGTACGAAAAACTGTTTTTT. This translates into CASSLGGMYEKLFF.

The rearrangement links TRBV5-4 to TRBJ2-7; TRBD2 agrees at 9 bases. This CDR3 contains 13 residues. Germline-derived CDR1 and CDR2 are SGHNT and YYREEE (reference sequence). Trimming at V came to 4 bases and at J to 7 bases, leaving 6 bases not matched to a gene. CDR3 protein: CASSPGLAEEQYF. For the CDR3, the DNA is TGTGCCAGCAGCCCGGGACTAGCTGAGGAGCAGTACTTC.

This clone has just one count. The chain uses TRBV5-6 and TRBJ1-3; D uncertain. Trimming left V 0 bases short and J 2 bases short, with 9 bases between. Germline CDR1 SGHDT, CDR2 YYEEEE. This CDR3 has 15 residues. The DNA of the CDR3 is TGTGCCAGCAGCTTGGGCCAACTCCCTGGAAACACCATATATTTT. Encoded protein: CASSLGQLPGNTIYF. Full variable domain (remainder filled in from reference TRBV5-6 and TRBJ1-3): DAGVTQSPTHLIKTRGQQVTLRCSPKSGHDTVSWYQQALGQGPQFIFQYYEEEERQRGNFPDRFSGHQFPNYSSELNVNALLLGDSALYLCASSLGQLPGNTIYFGEGSWLTVV.

The V gene is TRBV7-9, the J gene TRBJ1-2, with TRBD1 matching over 10 bases. This CDR3 region has 14 residues. CDR1 is SEHNR and CDR2 is FQNEAQ in the germline V gene (reference sequence). Germline trimming cut 5 bases from V and 7 bases from J; bases unmatched to any gene: 7. The CDR3 DNA is TGTGCCAGCAGCCCGACAGGGGGCTACCGTGGCTACACCTTC. This sequence encodes CASSPTGGYRGYTF.

V usage is TRBV5-6 and J usage is TRBJ2-7; D is uncertain. This CDR3 contains 14 residues. V was trimmed by 0 bases and J by 7 bases, leaving 14 bases between them. Germline lookup yields CDR1 SGHDT and CDR2 YYEEEE. The chain's CDR3 is CASSLGFSLSEQYF. In nucleotides, the CDR3 is TGTGCCAGCAGCTTGGGGTTCTCACTGTCAGAGCAGTACTTC.

The chain carries TRBV11-2 and TRBJ2-7; TRBD1 is a possible D gene (6 bases). Germline loops: CDR1 SGHAT, CDR2 FQNNGV. The germline V and J ends were trimmed by 5 bases and 5 bases, with 19 bases remaining between them. The CDR3 contains 15 residues. The CDR3 loop is CASSHLRGAPNEQYF. DNA for the CDR3: TGTGCCAGCAGCCACCTCAGGGGTGCTCCCAACGAGCAGTACTTC.

The chain has TRBV5-4 and TRBJ2-7; 7 positions match TRBD2. This CDR3 is built from 14 residues. Germline-derived CDR1 and CDR2 are SGHNT and YYREEE (reference sequence). The junction had 9 bases not matched to a gene; V was cut back by 4 bases and J by 5 bases. The CDR3, as DNA: TGTGCCAGCAGCGGACTAGTGGGTGGGAACGAGCAGTACTTC. Protein product: CASSGLVGGNEQYF.